These 21 T cell receptor beta chains originate from one sample sequenced in a study of CD8 T cells in Susac syndrome. RNA in amounts of roughly 0.5 to 1 ug was reverse transcribed with random hexamers. TCRdb processed the immunoSEQ multiplex PCR reads anew with MiXCR; each CDR3 protein has one entry. The profile shows over 150,000 distinct CDR3 sequences, roughly 94% of them singletons. The specimen sequenced was CD4+ T cells from PBMCs. The receptors come from a human donor with Susac syndrome.

This sequence joins TRBV12-3 or TRBV12-4 and TRBJ2-7, with 7 bases that match TRBD1. The CDR3 loop spans 14 amino acids. V lost 4 bases, J lost 0 bases, and 3 bases stayed unmatched. This CDR3 is CASSSQGSSYEQYF. As DNA, the CDR3 is TGTGCCAGCAGTTCACAGGGGTCCTCCTACGAGCAGTACTTC.

The chain recombines TRBV30 with TRBJ2-5, with 13 bases aligning to TRBD2. Germline assignment: CDR1 GTSNPN and CDR2 SVGIG (reference sequence). There are 15 residues in the CDR3. Germline trimming cut 2 bases from V and 4 bases from J; bases unmatched to any gene: 4. The CDR3 DNA follows: TGTGCCTGGAGTAGGCGACTAGCGGGGGGAGAGACCCAGTACTTC. Protein sequence: CAWSRRLAGGETQYF.

The chain couples TRBV20-1 to TRBJ2-5, with D possibly TRBD1 on 6 matching bases. There are 15 residues in the CDR3. Germline values: CDR1 DFQATT, CDR2 SNEGSKA (reference sequence). The V end was cut by 0 bases, the J end by 4 bases, with 15 bases between. In nucleotides, the CDR3 is TGCAGTGCTAGAGATCTCGGCTCCAGGGGAGAGACCCAGTACTTC. Translated, it gives CSARDLGSRGETQYF.

V usage is TRBV5-1 and J usage is TRBJ1-4; possibly TRBD1 for D (6 bases). CDR1 SGHRS and CDR2 YFSETQ come from the germline V gene. The CDR3 runs to 16 residues. The V end lost 4 bases, the J end lost 8 bases, and 21 bases lay between the germline ends. The CDR3 DNA sequence: TGCGCCAGCAGCCGGGGGCCGCCAGGCATTGGAGAAAAACTGTTTTTT. Its protein is CASSRGPPGIGEKLFF.

The chain couples TRBV28 to TRBJ2-7; TRBD2 might be the D (6 bases). The CDR3 consists of 13 residues. Germline values: CDR1 MDHEN, CDR2 SYDVKM. V was shortened by 6 bases and J by 0 bases, with 9 bases between the two germline ends. The DNA for the CDR3 is TGTGCCAGCAGACAGACTAGCTCCTACGAGCAGTACTTC. Its translation: CASRQTSSYEQYF.

This clonotype showed up just once. CDR3 in amino acids: CASSFAPNQPQHF. As DNA, the CDR3 is TGTGCCAGCAGTTTTGCCCCAAATCAGCCCCAGCATTTT. This chain links TRBV2 with TRBJ1-5; D is unclear. The CDR3 runs to 13 residues. V was pared by 5 bases and J by 4 bases, with 9 bases between. Germline loops: CDR1 SNHLY, CDR2 FYNNEI.

The chain combines TRBV19 with TRBJ1-2; 9 nucleotides match TRBD1. The V gene's germline CDR1 is LNHDA and CDR2 SQIVND (reference sequence). The length of the CDR3 is 14 residues. J gave up 5 bases and V 6 bases, and 7 bases lay outside the gene matches. CDR3 nucleotide sequence: TGTGCCAGTAGCCAACAGGGGGCGCGGTATGGCTACACCTTC. It is translated as CASSQQGARYGYTF.

The chain is built from TRBV13 and TRBJ2-7; 11 bases map to TRBD2. CDR1 and CDR2 from the germline V gene are PRHDT and FYEKMQ (reference sequence). The V gene end was trimmed by 4 bases and the J gene end by 7 bases; junction bases not matched to a gene: 15. The length of the CDR3 is 17 residues. The chain's CDR3 is CASSSGASGGPPWEQYF. As DNA, the CDR3 is TGTGCCAGCAGCTCCGGGGCTAGCGGGGGGCCCCCCTGGGAGCAGTACTTC.

This chain uses TRBV7-2 with TRBJ2-1, with 9 bases lining up with TRBD2. From germline, CDR1 is SGHTA and CDR2 FQGNSA. V lost 1 base to trimming and J lost 0 bases; unmatched junction nucleotides: 7. The CDR3 covers 18 residues. CDR3 sequence: CASSLVVALAGSYNEQFF. In DNA, the CDR3 is TGTGCCAGCAGCTTAGTTGTAGCACTAGCGGGCTCCTACAATGAGCAGTTCTTC.

The V call is TRBV6-5, the J call TRBJ2-7; 8 nucleotides match TRBD1. Germline CDR1 reads MNHEY; CDR2 reads SVGAGI. After removal of 6 bases from V and 3 bases from J, the junction contained 7 bases not matched to a gene. CDR3 length equals 14 residues. CDR3: CASRARGPGYEQYF. The CDR3 DNA sequence: TGTGCCAGCAGGGCCAGGGGGCCGGGCTACGAGCAGTACTTC.

The rearrangement uses TRBV2 and TRBJ1-5; tentative D call: TRBD1 (6 bases). Germline values: CDR1 SNHLY, CDR2 FYNNEI. V gave up 10 bases and J gave up 2 bases, with 15 bases separating them. This CDR3 is built from 14 residues. The CDR3 sequence is CATRGGSGNQPQHF. The CDR3 DNA is TGTGCCACAAGGGGGGGGTCGGGCAATCAGCCCCAGCATTTT. The full variable domain, its missing parts supplied by reference TRBV2 and TRBJ1-5, is EPEVTQTPSHQVTQMGQEVILRCVPISNHLYFYWYRQILGQKVEFLVSFYNNEISEKSEIFDDQFSVERPDGSNFTLKIRSTKLEDSAMYFCATRGGSGNQPQHFGDGTRLSIL.

The chain has TRBV18 and TRBJ2-7; tentatively, D is TRBD1 (6 bases). The CDR3 length is 15 residues. CDR1 and CDR2 (germline): KGHSH, LQKENI. V lost 5 bases to trimming and J lost 2 bases, with 16 bases between them. The CDR3 DNA is TGTGCCAGCTCATCACGACCCCGGACAGCCTACGAGCAGTACTTC. Residues: CASSSRPRTAYEQYF. Variable domain in full (rest from reference TRBV18 and TRBJ2-7): NAGVMQNPRHLVRRRGQEARLRCSPMKGHSHVYWYRQLPEEGLKFMVYLQKENIIDESGMPKERFSAEFPKEGPSILRIQQVVRGDSAAYFCASSSRPRTAYEQYFGPGTRLTVT.

This chain links TRBV14 with TRBJ2-7, with D perhaps TRBD2 (5 bases). This CDR3 contains 13 residues. CDR1 and CDR2 (germline): SGHDN, FVKESK. Trimming cost V 2 bases and J 5 bases, with 10 bases left between them. The CDR3, as DNA: TGTGCCAGCAGCCAATCCTCGGGGAACGAGCAGTACTTC. Encoded protein: CASSQSSGNEQYF.

The chain carries TRBV6-5 and TRBJ2-5, with 8 positions matching TRBD1. J lost 7 bases, V lost 6 bases, and 19 bases had no gene match. There are 17 residues in the CDR3. The germline V gene has CDR1 MNHEY and CDR2 SVGAGI. CDR3 in DNA: TGTGCCAGCAGCTATCTTGCCTTGGACAGGGCGCGGTGGACCCAGTACTTC. It encodes CASSYLALDRARWTQYF.

The chain employs TRBV3-1 and TRBJ2-7; TRBD2 matches 10 bases. The J segment lost 2 bases and the V segment lost 4 bases, leaving 2 bases of the junction unmatched. This CDR3 contains 14 residues. CDR1 is LGHDT, CDR2 YNNKEL, per germline (reference sequence). CDR3 coding DNA: TGTGCCAGCAGCCGGACTAGCGGTGCCTACGAGCAGTACTTC. Translation gives CASSRTSGAYEQYF.

The rearrangement links TRBV5-6 to TRBJ1-5; the match to TRBD1 covers 9 bases. CDR3 length equals 17 residues. Germline values: CDR1 SGHDT, CDR2 YYEEEE. Losses at the gene ends were 3 bases for V and 4 bases for J; bases not matched to a gene: 11. The CDR3 here is CASSSRTGQGLNQPQHF. DNA for the CDR3: TGTGCCAGCAGCTCCCGAACGGGACAGGGTTTGAATCAGCCCCAGCATTTT.

V is TRBV18 and J is TRBJ2-4; 9 positions match TRBD1. The CDR3 sequence is 13 residues long. Trimming took 6 bases from V and 8 from J; bases not matched to a gene: 5. The germline CDR1 and CDR2 sequences are KGHSH and LQKENI. The CDR3 DNA reads as TGTGCCAGCTCCGGGGACAGGGCTGACATTCAGTACTTC. Protein: CASSGDRADIQYF.

This chain connects TRBV5-1 to TRBJ2-3; 11 nucleotides align to TRBD2. With 4 bases clipped from V and 3 bases from J, the junction kept 4 bases outside the gene matches. This CDR3 contains 15 residues. The germline V gene has CDR1 SGHRS and CDR2 YFSETQ. The CDR3 nucleotides are TGCGCCAGCAGCCAAACTAGCGGGAGAACAGATACGCAGTATTTT. It encodes CASSQTSGRTDTQYF.

The chain is built from TRBV4-2 and TRBJ2-6; D remains unclear. Germline V gives CDR1 LGHNA, CDR2 YNFKEQ. The CDR3 covers 15 residues. V lost 4 bases and J lost 1, with 8 bases in between. The CDR3 coding sequence is TGTGCCAGCAGCCGACCTGGTTCTGGGGCCAACGTCCTGACTTTC. Protein: CASSRPGSGANVLTF.

The chain links TRBV10-3 to TRBJ2-7, with 10 bases matching TRBD2. From germline, CDR1 is ENHRY and CDR2 SYGVKD. CDR3 length: 19 amino acids. The J segment lost 3 bases and the V segment lost 3 bases, leaving 17 bases of the junction unmatched. CDR3 amino acids: CAISDPPGSGRSKGYEQYF. Written as DNA, the CDR3 is TGTGCCATCAGTGACCCCCCGGGTAGCGGGAGGAGTAAAGGCTACGAGCAGTACTTC.

This chain connects TRBV28 to TRBJ2-3; D unclear. Per the germline V gene, CDR1 is MDHEN and CDR2 is SYDVKM. There are 13 residues in the CDR3. Trimming shortened V by 6 bases and J by 6 bases, and 13 bases separated the two germline ends. CDR3 protein: CASRTDRADTQYF. The CDR3, as DNA: TGTGCCAGCAGAACCGACCGGGCGGATACGCAGTATTTT.